These 27 T cell receptor beta chains were sequenced from one sample in a study of graft-versus-host responses after intestinal transplantation. These receptors are not linked to any known antigen. Clones were read by immunoSEQ multiplex PCR, and TCRdb kept only the in-frame ones, dropping some. The sample lists some 110,000 clones, approximately 94% seen once, with 0.2% to 0.25% in the top ten. The material was unstimulated CD4+ T cells sorted from spleen or lymph node cells, obtained before transplant. The source is a human donor who was the organ donor for an intestinal transplant.

The chain links TRBV6-1 to TRBJ1-1, with D possibly matching TRBD1 (6 bases). Germline values: CDR1 MNHNS, CDR2 SASEGT. The CDR3 contains 15 residues. V was shortened by 5 bases and J by 4 bases, with 17 bases between the two germline ends. Here the CDR3 reads CASSPRRGSFTEAFF. As DNA, the CDR3 is TGTGCCAGCAGTCCCCGTAGGGGGAGCTTCACTGAAGCTTTCTTT.

The chain recombines TRBV2 with TRBJ1-5, with 7 positions matching TRBD1. The J segment lost 4 bases and the V segment lost 4 bases, leaving 4 bases of the junction unmatched. This CDR3 is 14 amino acids long. Germline V gene data show CDR1 as SNHLY and CDR2 as FYNNEI. In DNA form, the CDR3 reads TGTGCCAGCAGTGGGGACAGTCAAAATCAGCCCCAGCATTTT. Protein: CASSGDSQNQPQHF.

The chain has TRBV7-9 and TRBJ1-5; the D is unclear. Trimming pared 7 bases from V and 7 bases from J, leaving 17 bases between. CDR1 SEHNR and CDR2 FQNEAQ come from the germline V gene (reference sequence). The CDR3 runs 14 residues. CDR3 region: CASTPLGVGQPQHF. CDR3 sequence (DNA): TGTGCCAGCACTCCCCTCGGGGTCGGGCAGCCCCAGCATTTT.

V usage is TRBV28 and J usage is TRBJ2-7, with 8 bases that match TRBD1. Trimming at V came to 4 bases and at J to 0 bases, leaving 5 bases not matched to a gene. The CDR3 contains 15 residues. Germline CDR1 MDHEN, CDR2 SYDVKM. DNA for the CDR3: TGTGCCAGCAGTTCCTCAGGGGGCCCCTCCTACGAGCAGTACTTC. It codes for CASSSSGGPSYEQYF.

The chain employs TRBV6-1 and TRBJ1-1; no clear D gene. V lost 1 base, J lost 0 bases, and 12 bases lay in between. The CDR3 extends over 16 amino acids. Per germline, CDR1 MNHNS and CDR2 SASEGT. CDR3: CASSEVGRRMNTEAFF. CDR3 nucleotides: TGTGCCAGCAGTGAAGTGGGGAGAAGAATGAACACTGAAGCTTTCTTT.

The V and J genes are TRBV5-6 and TRBJ2-1; 8 bases fit TRBD1. This CDR3 has 13 residues. Germline-derived CDR1 and CDR2 are SGHDT and YYEEEE. The J segment lost 5 bases and the V segment lost 3 bases, leaving 1 base of the junction unmatched. CDR3 nucleotides: TGTGCCAGCAGCTGGACAGGGAACAATGAGCAGTTCTTC. This sequence encodes CASSWTGNNEQFF.

The V gene is TRBV30, the J gene TRBJ1-2; D might be TRBD1 (5 bases). Germline CDR1 and CDR2: GTSNPN and SVGIG (reference sequence). The ends were cut back, 1 base at V and 7 bases at J, with 16 bases in the middle. There are 14 residues in the CDR3. The CDR3 loop reads CAWSAKAFGGGYTF. The CDR3 coding sequence is TGTGCCTGGAGTGCAAAGGCTTTTGGGGGTGGCTACACCTTC.

The chain couples TRBV2 to TRBJ1-1, with D tentatively TRBD1 (5 bases). The CDR3 loop spans 16 amino acids. CDR1 is SNHLY and CDR2 is FYNNEI in the germline V gene. Trimming stripped 1 base from V and 0 bases from J, with 12 bases between. CDR3 nucleotides: TGTGCCAGCAGTGAAGGTTGGCCAGGGATGAACACTGAAGCTTTCTTT. This sequence encodes CASSEGWPGMNTEAFF.

This chain joins TRBV4-1 and TRBJ2-1; 9 bases line up with TRBD2. The junction had 2 bases not matched to a gene; V was cut back by 1 base and J by 1 base. The CDR3 contains 16 residues. The V gene's germline CDR1 is MGHRA and CDR2 YSYEKL. CDR3: CASSQALAGSYNEQFF. CDR3 nucleotide sequence: TGCGCCAGCAGCCAAGCACTAGCGGGTTCCTACAATGAGCAGTTCTTC.

The rearrangement uses TRBV6-5 and TRBJ2-7, with D possibly being TRBD1 (5 bases). Germline CDR1 is MNHEY and CDR2 is SVGAGI. This CDR3 region has 14 residues. Trimming cost V 5 bases and J 3 bases, with 14 bases left between them. CDR3 nucleotide sequence: TGTGCCAGCAGTGAATTCCCCAGGGACTACGAGCAGTACTTC. Amino acids: CASSEFPRDYEQYF.

The chain is built from TRBV7-9 and TRBJ2-7; 9 bases agree with TRBD1. The germline gives CDR1 SEHNR, CDR2 FQNEAQ (reference sequence). CDR3 length: 15 residues. Trimming at V came to 5 bases and at J to 3 bases, leaving 8 bases not matched to a gene. The CDR3 spells CASSRPGQGYYEQYF. For the CDR3, the DNA is TGTGCCAGCAGCCGACCGGGACAGGGTTACTACGAGCAGTACTTC.

This rearrangement joins TRBV5-1 to TRBJ2-2, with TRBD2 identical over 11 bases. This CDR3 spans 16 amino acids. V was pared by 4 bases and J by 1 base, with 3 bases of the junction left unmatched. Germline CDR1 and CDR2: SGHRS and YFSETQ. The CDR3 is CASSPGLAGNTGELFF. CDR3 nucleotide sequence: TGCGCCAGCAGCCCCGGACTAGCGGGGAACACCGGGGAGCTGTTTTTT.

The genes are TRBV28 and TRBJ2-6, with a possible D match to TRBD1 (6 bases). Germline V lookup: CDR1 MDHEN, CDR2 SYDVKM. V lost 4 bases to trimming and J lost 3 bases, with 10 bases between them. CDR3 length equals 15 residues. The CDR3 protein is CASSSQGSGANVLTF. The CDR3 DNA follows: TGTGCCAGCAGTTCTCAGGGGAGTGGGGCCAACGTCCTGACTTTC.

This rearrangement joins TRBV7-2 to TRBJ2-5; tentatively, D is TRBD2 (5 bases). V lost 5 bases to trimming and J lost 3 bases, with 13 bases between them. There are 14 residues in the CDR3. Germline V gene lookup returns CDR1 SGHTA and CDR2 FQGNSA. CDR3 protein: CASSPLLGKETQYF. DNA for the CDR3: TGTGCCAGCAGCCCGCTCCTCGGGAAAGAGACCCAGTACTTC. The variable domain in full, with the rest retrieved from reference TRBV7-2 and TRBJ2-5, is GAGVSQSPSNKVTEKGKDVELRCDPISGHTALYWYRQSLGQGLEFLIYFQGNSAPDKSGLPSDRFSAERTGGSVSTLTIQRTQQEDSAVYLCASSPLLGKETQYFGPGTRLLVL.

This clone occurred once. J is TRBJ2-7 and V is TRBV5-4, with 11 bases aligning to TRBD1. With V trimmed by 0 bases and J by 1 base, 3 bases remained unmatched. The CDR3 sequence is 16 residues long. Germline loops: CDR1 SGHNT, CDR2 YYREEE (reference sequence). The CDR3 loop is CASSLAGTGGSYEQYF. Written as DNA, the CDR3 is TGTGCCAGCAGCTTGGCCGGGACAGGGGGTTCCTACGAGCAGTACTTC.

The chain carries TRBV4-1 and TRBJ2-1; D is ambiguous. V shed 1 base and J shed 3 bases, with 4 bases lying between them. This CDR3 comprises 13 residues. The germline gives CDR1 MGHRA, CDR2 YSYEKL. The CDR3 loop is CASSQAYYNEQFF. CDR3 in DNA: TGCGCCAGCAGCCAAGCATACTACAATGAGCAGTTCTTC.

The J gene is TRBJ1-5, the V gene TRBV7-2; 7 positions agree with TRBD1. Unmatched junction bases numbered 4, after V lost 2 bases and J lost 6 bases. CDR1 is SGHTA and CDR2 is FQGNSA in the germline V gene. This CDR3 region has 14 residues. The DNA of the CDR3 is TGTGCCAGCAGCTTACGGCAGGGGGGTCAGCCCCAGCATTTT. Amino acids: CASSLRQGGQPQHF.

The chain has TRBV4-2 and TRBJ1-2, with unresolved D. CDR1 is LGHNA and CDR2 is YNFKEQ in the germline V gene. Trimming took 0 bases from V and 2 from J, leaving 4 bases between them. This CDR3 is 13 amino acids long. The CDR3 loop is CASSQDGNYGYTF. Written as DNA, the CDR3 is TGTGCCAGCAGCCAAGACGGAAACTATGGCTACACCTTC.

CDR3: CASSVPGNTEAFF. The CDR3 region has the DNA TGTGCCAGCAGTGTTCCGGGAAACACTGAAGCTTTCTTT. This sequence joins TRBV2 and TRBJ1-1; D is undetermined. The CDR3 is 13 amino acids. Germline CDR1 is SNHLY and CDR2 is FYNNEI. The V and J ends lost 4 bases and 2 bases respectively, with 8 bases between them.

This chain joins TRBV6-1 and TRBJ2-5; the match to TRBD2 covers 14 bases. Losses at the gene ends were 3 bases for V and 4 bases for J; bases not matched to a gene: 1. The germline V gene encodes CDR1 MNHNS and CDR2 SASEGT. The CDR3 extends over 15 amino acids. CDR3 sequence reads: CASSEGTSGRETQYF. In DNA form, the CDR3 reads TGTGCCAGCAGTGAGGGGACTAGCGGGAGAGAGACCCAGTACTTC.

This chain joins TRBV4-2 and TRBJ2-3; D is perhaps TRBD2 (5 bases). V dropped 1 base and J dropped 6 bases, with 14 bases sitting between them. From germline, CDR1 is LGHNA and CDR2 YNFKEQ. CDR3 length: 15 amino acids. The CDR3 here is CASSQVGLAPDTQYF. The DNA of the CDR3 is TGTGCCAGCAGCCAAGTAGGCCTAGCTCCCGATACGCAGTATTTT.

The chain couples TRBV28 to TRBJ1-4; D not certain. Per germline, CDR1 MDHEN and CDR2 SYDVKM. The CDR3 contains 12 residues. V shed 6 bases and J shed 10 bases, with 12 bases lying between them. The DNA for the CDR3 is TGTGCCAGCAGCTTCCGGGGAGGAAAACTGTTTTTT. The encoded protein is CASSFRGGKLFF.

V gene TRBV28 combines with J gene TRBJ1-1; D is possibly TRBD1 (6 bases). Germline CDR1 reads MDHEN; CDR2 reads SYDVKM. V lost 5 bases and J lost 1, with 17 bases in between. This CDR3 has 16 amino acids. DNA for the CDR3: TGTGCCAGCAGTCCATTACAGGGAAGAGAGAACACTGAAGCTTTCTTT. Translation: CASSPLQGRENTEAFF.

Comment on this clone: Other DNA sequences in this specimen translate into the identical CDR3. The chain has TRBV7-8 and TRBJ1-4, with 7 bases matching TRBD1. This CDR3 spans 13 amino acids. V lost 1 base and J lost 7; bases outside the gene matches: 0. Germline V gene sequence: CDR1 SGHVS, CDR2 FQNEAQ. In DNA form, the CDR3 reads TGTGCCAGCAGCTTAGGACAGGGTGAAAAACTGTTTTTT. This encodes CASSLGQGEKLFF.

This rearrangement joins TRBV5-1 to TRBJ1-3, with D unresolved. The CDR3 covers 20 residues. Looked up from germline, CDR1 is SGHRS and CDR2 is YFSETQ. Trimming shortened V by 4 bases and J by 0 bases, and 26 bases separated the two germline ends. CDR3 in amino acids: CASSAGVGSRLSPSGNTIYF. Here the CDR3 DNA reads TGCGCCAGCAGCGCTGGCGTCGGGTCCCGGTTGTCTCCCTCTGGAAACACCATATATTTT.

This sequence joins TRBV27 and TRBJ2-1; 9 bases match TRBD2. Germline lookup yields CDR1 MNHEY and CDR2 SMNVEV (reference sequence). There are 16 residues in the CDR3. With V trimmed by 5 bases and J by 5 bases, 10 bases remained unmatched. DNA of the CDR3: TGTGCCAGCAGTCCCTCGATGCGGGAGGGCCACAATGAGCAGTTCTTC. It translates to CASSPSMREGHNEQFF.

This clone was observed a single time. J is TRBJ2-1 and V is TRBV4-3; 9 nucleotides match TRBD2. J was trimmed by 5 bases and V by 1 base; bases with no gene match: 6. Germline V lookup: CDR1 LGHNA, CDR2 YSLEER. CDR3 size: 16 residues. CDR3 DNA: TGCGCCAGCAGCCAAGTAAGGGCTAGCGGGGACAATGAGCAGTTCTTC. This sequence encodes CASSQVRASGDNEQFF.